Included here is one TCR beta chain sequence, with context. Several immunoSEQ plates received, in even portions, the genomic DNA of each subset. In replicate PCRs of sorted subsets, 150 to 200 ng DNA, about 29,000 T cell genomes, was used. TCRdb's copy holds only in-frame clones and misses some; the assay was immunoSEQ multiplex PCR. The sample holds about 2 million clones, approximately 94% seen once. This specimen comes from a study of shared clonotypes between healthy human individuals. Study as a whole: Each donor's CD8 memory used one plate, CD8 naive two, each CD4 subset three.

The trim removed 5 bases at V and 3 bases at J, leaving 4 bases unmatched. CDR1 is MGHDK, CDR2 SYGVNS, per germline. This CDR3 region has 13 residues. Terminally differentiated effector memory CD45RA+ cells were excluded from the naive CD8 cells, which were CD45RO-negative and positively selected for CCR7. The origin of this receptor is a man between 18 and 35 years old in good health. The chain employs TRBV25-1 and TRBJ2-7; 7 bases align to TRBD1. The sequenced sample was naive CD8+ T cells sorted from blood. This CDR3 reads CASSTGERYEQYF. CDR3 nucleotides: TGTGCCAGCAGTACAGGGGAGCGCTACGAGCAGTACTTC.